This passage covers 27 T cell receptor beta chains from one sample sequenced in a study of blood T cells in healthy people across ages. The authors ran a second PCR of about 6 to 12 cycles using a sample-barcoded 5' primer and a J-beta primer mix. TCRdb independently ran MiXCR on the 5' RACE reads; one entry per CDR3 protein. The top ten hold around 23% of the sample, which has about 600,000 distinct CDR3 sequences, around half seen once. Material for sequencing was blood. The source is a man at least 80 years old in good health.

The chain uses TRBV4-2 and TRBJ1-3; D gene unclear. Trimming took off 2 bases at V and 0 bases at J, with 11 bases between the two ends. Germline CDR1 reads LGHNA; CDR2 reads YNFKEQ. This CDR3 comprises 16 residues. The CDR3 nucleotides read TGTGCCAGCAGCCAATCCATCCAAAACTCTGGAAACACCATATATTTT. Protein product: CASSQSIQNSGNTIYF.

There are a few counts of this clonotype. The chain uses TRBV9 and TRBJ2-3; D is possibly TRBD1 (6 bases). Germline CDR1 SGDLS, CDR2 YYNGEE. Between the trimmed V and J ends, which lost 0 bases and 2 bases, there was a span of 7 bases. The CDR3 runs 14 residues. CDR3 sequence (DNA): TGTGCCAGCAGCGTAGACAGGGCCACAGATACGCAGTATTTT. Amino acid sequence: CASSVDRATDTQYF.

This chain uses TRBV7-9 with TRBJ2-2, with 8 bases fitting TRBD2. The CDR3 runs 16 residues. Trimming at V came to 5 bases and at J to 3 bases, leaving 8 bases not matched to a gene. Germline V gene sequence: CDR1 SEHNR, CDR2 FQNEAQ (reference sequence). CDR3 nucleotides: TGTGCCAGCAGCAGCCCCGGGAGGGCCTACACCGGGGAGCTGTTTTTT. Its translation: CASSSPGRAYTGELFF.

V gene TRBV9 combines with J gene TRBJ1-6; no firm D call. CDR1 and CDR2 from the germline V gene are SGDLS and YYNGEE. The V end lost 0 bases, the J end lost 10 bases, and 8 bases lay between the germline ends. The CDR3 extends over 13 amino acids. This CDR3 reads CASSVGKSSPLHF. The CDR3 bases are TGTGCCAGCAGCGTAGGGAAGAGCTCACCCCTCCACTTT.

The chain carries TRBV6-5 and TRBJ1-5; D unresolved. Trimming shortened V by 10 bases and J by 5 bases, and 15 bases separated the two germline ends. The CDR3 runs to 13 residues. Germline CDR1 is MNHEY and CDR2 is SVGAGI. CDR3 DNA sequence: TGTGCCACCAGAGTGGGGATGGATCAGCCCCAGCATTTT. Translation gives CATRVGMDQPQHF.

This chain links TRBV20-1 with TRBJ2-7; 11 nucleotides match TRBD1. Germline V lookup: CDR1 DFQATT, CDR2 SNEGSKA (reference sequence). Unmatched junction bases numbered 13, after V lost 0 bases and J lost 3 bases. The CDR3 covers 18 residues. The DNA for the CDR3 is TGCAGTGCTAGAGATGTCAGACGCCGGGACAGGGGGAACTACGAGCAGTACTTC. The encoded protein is CSARDVRRRDRGNYEQYF.

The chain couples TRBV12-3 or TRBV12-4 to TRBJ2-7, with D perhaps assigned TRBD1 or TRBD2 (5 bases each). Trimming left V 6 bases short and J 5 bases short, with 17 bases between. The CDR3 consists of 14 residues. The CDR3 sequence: CASSRRTRRDEQYF. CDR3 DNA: TGTGCCAGCAGCCGAAGGACACGGCGGGACGAGCAGTACTTC.

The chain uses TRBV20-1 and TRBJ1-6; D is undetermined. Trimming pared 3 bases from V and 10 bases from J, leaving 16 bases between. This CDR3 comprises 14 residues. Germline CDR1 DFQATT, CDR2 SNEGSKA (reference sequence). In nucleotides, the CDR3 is TGCAGTGCTAGTCGGCCCCTTAAAGGGTCACCCCTCCACTTT. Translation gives CSASRPLKGSPLHF.

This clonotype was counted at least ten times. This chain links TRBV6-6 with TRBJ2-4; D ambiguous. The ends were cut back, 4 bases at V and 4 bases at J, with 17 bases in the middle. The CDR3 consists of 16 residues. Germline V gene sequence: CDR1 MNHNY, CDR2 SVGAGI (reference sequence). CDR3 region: CASSSLEWGNKNIQYF. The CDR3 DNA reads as TGTGCCAGCAGTTCTCTGGAATGGGGTAATAAAAACATTCAGTACTTC.

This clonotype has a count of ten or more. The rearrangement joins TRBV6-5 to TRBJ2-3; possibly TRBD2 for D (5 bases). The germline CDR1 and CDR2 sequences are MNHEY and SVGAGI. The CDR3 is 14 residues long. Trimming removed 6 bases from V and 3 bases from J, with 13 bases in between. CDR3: CASSSGRVTDTQYF. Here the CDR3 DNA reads TGTGCCAGCAGCTCTGGGAGAGTTACAGATACGCAGTATTTT.

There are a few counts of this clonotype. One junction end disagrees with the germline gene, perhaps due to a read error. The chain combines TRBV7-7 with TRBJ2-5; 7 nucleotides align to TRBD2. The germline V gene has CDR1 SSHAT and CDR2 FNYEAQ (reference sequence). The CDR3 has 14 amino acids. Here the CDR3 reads CASSLSGKQETQYF. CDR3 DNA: TGTGCTAGCAGCTTAAGCGGGAAGCAAGAGACCCAGTACTTC.

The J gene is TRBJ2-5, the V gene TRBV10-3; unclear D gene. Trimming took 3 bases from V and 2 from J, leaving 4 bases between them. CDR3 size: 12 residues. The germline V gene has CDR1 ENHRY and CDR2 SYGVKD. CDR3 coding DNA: TGTGCCATCAGTGAAGTTCAAGAGACCCAGTACTTC. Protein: CAISEVQETQYF.

CDR3 region: CASSPEAGGIVSSNQPQHF. CDR3 in DNA: TGTGCCAGCAGCCCCGAAGCAGGGGGAATCGTCAGTAGCAATCAGCCCCAGCATTTT. The chain employs TRBV6-1 and TRBJ1-5; 7 bases agree with TRBD1. The trim removed 6 bases at V and 0 bases at J, leaving 17 bases unmatched. The CDR3 is made up of 19 amino acids. Germline V lookup: CDR1 MNHNS, CDR2 SASEGT.

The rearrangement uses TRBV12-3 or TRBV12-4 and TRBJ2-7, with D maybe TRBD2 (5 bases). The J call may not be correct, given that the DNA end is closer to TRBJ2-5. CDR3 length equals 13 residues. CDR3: CASSHGLLETQYF. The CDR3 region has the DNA TGTGCCAGCAGCCACGGACTTCTGGAGACCCAGTACTTC.

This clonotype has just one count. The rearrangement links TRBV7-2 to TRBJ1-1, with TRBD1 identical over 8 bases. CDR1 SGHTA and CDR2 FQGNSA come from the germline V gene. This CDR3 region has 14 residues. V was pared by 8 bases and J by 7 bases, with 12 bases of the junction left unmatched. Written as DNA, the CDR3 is TGTGCCAGCCGACACAACTCCGGACAGGGTGAAGCTTTCTTT. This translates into CASRHNSGQGEAFF.

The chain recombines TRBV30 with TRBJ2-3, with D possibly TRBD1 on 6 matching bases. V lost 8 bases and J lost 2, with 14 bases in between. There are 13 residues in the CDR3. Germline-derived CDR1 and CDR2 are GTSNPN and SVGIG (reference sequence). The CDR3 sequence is CARSGTNTDTQYF. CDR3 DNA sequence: TGTGCCAGATCCGGGACAAACACAGATACGCAGTATTTT. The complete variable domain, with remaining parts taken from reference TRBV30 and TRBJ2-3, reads SQTIHQWPATLVQPVGSPLSLECTVEGTSNPNLYWYRQAAGRGLQLLFYSVGIGQISSEVPQNLSASRPQDRQFILSSKKLLLSDSGFYLCARSGTNTDTQYFGPGTRLTVL.

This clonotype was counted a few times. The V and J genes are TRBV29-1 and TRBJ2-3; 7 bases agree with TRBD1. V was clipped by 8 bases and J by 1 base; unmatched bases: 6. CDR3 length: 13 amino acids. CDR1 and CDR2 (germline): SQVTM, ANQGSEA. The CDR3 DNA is TGCAGCACGAGACAGGGTGGCACAGATACGCAGTATTTT. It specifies CSTRQGGTDTQYF.

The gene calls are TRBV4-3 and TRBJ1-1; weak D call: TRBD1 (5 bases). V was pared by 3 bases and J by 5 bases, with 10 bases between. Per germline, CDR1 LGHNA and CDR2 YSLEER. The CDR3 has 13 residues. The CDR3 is CASSHSGRTEAFF. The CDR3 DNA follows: TGCGCCAGCAGCCATTCAGGGAGGACTGAAGCTTTCTTT.

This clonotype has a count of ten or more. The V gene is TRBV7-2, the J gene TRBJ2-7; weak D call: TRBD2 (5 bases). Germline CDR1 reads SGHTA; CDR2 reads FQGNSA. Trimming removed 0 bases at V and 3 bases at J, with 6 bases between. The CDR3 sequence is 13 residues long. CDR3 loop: CASSLARDYEQYF. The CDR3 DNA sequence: TGTGCCAGCAGCTTAGCGAGGGACTACGAGCAGTACTTC.

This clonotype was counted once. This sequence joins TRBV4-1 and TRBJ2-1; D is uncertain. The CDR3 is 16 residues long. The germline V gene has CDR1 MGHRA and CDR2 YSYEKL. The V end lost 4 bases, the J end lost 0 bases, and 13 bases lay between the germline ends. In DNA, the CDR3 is TGCGCCAGCAGCCTCTCCCAGGCCTACTCCTACAATGAGCAGTTCTTC. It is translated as CASSLSQAYSYNEQFF.

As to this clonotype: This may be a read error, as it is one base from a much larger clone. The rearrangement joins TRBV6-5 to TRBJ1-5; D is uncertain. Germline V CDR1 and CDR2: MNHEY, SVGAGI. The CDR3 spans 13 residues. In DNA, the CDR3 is TGTGCCAGCAGTTACGCGGGGAATCAGGCCCAGCATTTT. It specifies CASSYAGNQAQHF.

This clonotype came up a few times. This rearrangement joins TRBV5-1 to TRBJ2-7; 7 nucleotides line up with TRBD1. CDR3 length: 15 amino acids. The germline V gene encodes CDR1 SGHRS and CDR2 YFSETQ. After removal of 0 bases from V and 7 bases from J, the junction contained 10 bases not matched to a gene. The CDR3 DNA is TGCGCCAGCAGCTTGGCGGGACAGCCCCCGGAGGAGCAGTACTTC. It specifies CASSLAGQPPEEQYF.

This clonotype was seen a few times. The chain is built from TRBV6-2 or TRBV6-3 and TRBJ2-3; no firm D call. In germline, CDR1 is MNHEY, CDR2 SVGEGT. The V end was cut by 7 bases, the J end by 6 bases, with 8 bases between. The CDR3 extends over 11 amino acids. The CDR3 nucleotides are TGTGCCAGCAACACAGCGGATACGCAGTATTTT. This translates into CASNTADTQYF.

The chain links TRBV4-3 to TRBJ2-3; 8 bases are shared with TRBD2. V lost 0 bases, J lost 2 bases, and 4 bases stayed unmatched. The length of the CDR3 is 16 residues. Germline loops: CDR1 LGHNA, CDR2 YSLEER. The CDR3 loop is CASSQEVAGFTDTQYF. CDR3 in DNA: TGCGCCAGCAGCCAAGAAGTAGCGGGGTTCACAGATACGCAGTATTTT.

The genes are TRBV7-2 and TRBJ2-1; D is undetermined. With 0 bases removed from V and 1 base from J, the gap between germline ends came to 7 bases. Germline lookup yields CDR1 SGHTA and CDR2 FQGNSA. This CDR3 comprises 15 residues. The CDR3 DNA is TGTGCCAGCAGCTTAGCACAGAGGTCCTACAATGAGCAGTTCTTC. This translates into CASSLAQRSYNEQFF.

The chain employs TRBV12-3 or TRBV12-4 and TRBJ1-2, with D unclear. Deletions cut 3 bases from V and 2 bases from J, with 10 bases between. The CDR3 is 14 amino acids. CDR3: CASSLADINYGYTF. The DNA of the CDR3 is TGTGCCAGCAGTTTGGCAGACATCAACTATGGCTACACCTTC.

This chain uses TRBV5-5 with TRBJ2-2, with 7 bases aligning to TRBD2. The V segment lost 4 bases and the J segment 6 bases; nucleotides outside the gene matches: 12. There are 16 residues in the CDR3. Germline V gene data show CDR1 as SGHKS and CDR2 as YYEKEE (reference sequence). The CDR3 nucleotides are TGTGCCAGCAGCAAAAGGGAAGCGGGATCGGCCGGGGAGCTGTTTTTT. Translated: CASSKREAGSAGELFF.